This TCR beta chain is drawn from a study of cytomegalovirus exposure and HLA in healthy donors. Notes on the study in general: Based on reports, TCR beta sequences accurately predicted HLA-A and HLA-B alleles for most subjects. In an earlier analysis, about 87% or about 30%: the productive usage of most TCR beta V segments.

The CDR3 spans 16 residues. Per germline, CDR1 MGHDK and CDR2 SYGVNS. V lost 2 bases to trimming and J lost 7 bases; unmatched junction nucleotides: 7. This clone has a handful of counts. Its matching antigen is unknown. The PCR ran on 60 Vbeta and 13 Jbeta primers. Profiled with immunoSEQ multiplex PCR; TCRdb holds only in-frame clones, not every one. The data show about 180,000 clones, around 78% seen once. Healthy bone marrow donors made up the cohort. Material: PBMCs. This sequence originates from a woman aged 45 to 65 in good health and CMV-seropositive. The rearrangement uses TRBV25-1 and TRBJ2-1; 11 nucleotides align to TRBD1. The CDR3, as DNA: TGTGCCAGCAGTGAACATGGACAGGGGGCGAGTAATGAGCAGTTCTTC. Its translation is CASSEHGQGASNEQFF. The whole variable domain, filled in from reference TRBV25-1 and TRBJ2-1, reads EADIYQTPRYLVIGTGKKITLECSQTMGHDKMYWYQQDPGMELHLIHYSYGVNSTEKGDLSSESTVSRIRTEHFPLTLESARPSHTSQYLCASSEHGQGASNEQFFGPGTRLTVL.